A selection of T cell receptor beta chains follows, all from one sample in a study of STAT5B mutations in CD4+ large granular lymphocyte leukemia. Measured with immunoSEQ multiplex PCR; TCRdb has only the in-frame clones, and not every one. The data show about 38,000 clones, about 81% seen once. The sequenced material came from CD4+ T cells from blood buffy coats. The receptors were sampled from a human donor in good health. CDR3s include the opening cysteine and the closing phenylalanine or tryptophan. The D gene is left open where the match is weak. Clone size is stated in some rows and not others, as once, few, many or a class when expanded.

. TRBJ2-5 TRBV5-1 TRBD2 CASSLPRRGAPETQYF TGCGCCAGCAGCTTGCCTAGGCGGGGGGCCCCGGAGACCCAGTACTTC
. TRBJ1-3 TRBV7-2 . CASSLVLDTIYF TGTGCCAGCAGCTTAGTATTAGACACCATATATTTT
few TRBJ1-5 TRBV19 TRBD1 CASRKRTGISNQPQHF TGTGCCAGTAGAAAAAGGACAGGGATTAGCAATCAGCCCCAGCATTTT
. TRBJ1-2 TRBV7-9 TRBD1 CASSLGGTDYGYTF TGTGCCAGCAGCTTAGGAGGGACAGATTATGGCTACACCTTC
. TRBJ1-2 TRBV5-6 TRBD1 CASSPGQGVSFYGYTF TGTGCCAGCAGCCCGGGACAGGGTGTCTCCTTCTATGGCTACACCTTC
few TRBJ2-3 TRBV7-9 . CASSPRGPDTQYF TGTGCCAGCAGCCCGCGAGGACCAGATACGCAGTATTTT
. TRBJ2-7 TRBV19 . CASSIDPRGGDEQYF TGTGCCAGTAGTATAGATCCCCGAGGAGGGGACGAGCAGTACTTC
. TRBJ1-5 TRBV27 . CASSLRGSEQPQHF TGTGCCAGCAGTTTAAGAGGGTCGGAACAGCCCCAGCATTTT
. TRBJ1-2 TRBV5-4 TRBD1 CASSLTHRGRSGYTF TGTGCCAGCAGCTTGACCCACAGGGGGCGTAGTGGCTACACCTTC
. TRBJ2-7 TRBV7-2 TRBD2 CASSLEGGRDEQYF TGTGCCAGCAGCTTAGAGGGAGGGCGCGACGAGCAGTACTTC
few TRBJ2-7 TRBV5-6 . CASSFIQAYEQYF TGTGCCAGCAGCTTTATACAGGCCTACGAGCAGTACTTC
once TRBJ2-5 TRBV7-9 TRBD1 CASSRGGQGGETQYF TGTGCCAGCAGCCGAGGTGGACAGGGTGGAGAGACCCAGTACTTC
. TRBJ2-1 TRBV14 TRBD1 CASSKPGTVYNEQFF TGTGCCAGCAGCAAACCCGGGACAGTATACAATGAGCAGTTCTTC
. TRBJ1-4 TRBV5-6 TRBD1 CASSLPGQGANEKLFF TGTGCCAGCAGCTTGCCAGGACAGGGCGCAAATGAAAAACTGTTTTTT
. TRBJ1-5 TRBV4-1 . CASSQRLGGLGNQPQHF TGCGCCAGCAGCCAAAGGTTGGGGGGCTTGGGCAATCAGCCCCAGCATTTT
. TRBJ2-1 TRBV19 TRBD1 CASRQGADNEQFF TGTGCCAGTAGACAGGGGGCGGACAATGAGCAGTTCTTC
. TRBJ2-3 TRBV12-5 TRBD1 CASGLTRGQGLSTDTQYF TGTGCTAGTGGTTTGACCCGAGGACAGGGCCTTAGCACAGATACGCAGTATTTT
. TRBJ2-2 TRBV7-2 TRBD2 CASSFTSGGNTGELFF TGTGCCAGCAGTTTCACTAGCGGGGGGAACACCGGGGAGCTGTTTTTT
. TRBJ1-4 TRBV29-1 . CSVEKSQGRREKLFF TGCAGCGTTGAAAAGAGCCAGGGTCGGCGGGAAAAACTGTTTTTT
few TRBJ2-7 TRBV7-9 TRBD1 CASSSHPRTGRNEQYF TGTGCCAGCAGCTCCCATCCACGGACAGGGCGGAACGAGCAGTACTTC
few TRBJ1-1 TRBV6-4 . CASSDGTVNTEAFF TGTGCCAGCAGTGACGGGACGGTGAACACTGAAGCTTTCTTT
few TRBJ2-7 TRBV6-5 . CASSHQGNEQYF TGTGCCAGCAGTCATCAGGGTAACGAGCAGTACTTC
once TRBJ2-2 TRBV9 TRBD1 CASSPQGAFTGELFF TGTGCCAGCAGCCCCCAGGGGGCCTTCACCGGGGAGCTGTTTTTT
. TRBJ1-1 TRBV11-3 TRBD1 CASSPTGQGNTEAFF TGTGCCAGCAGCCCCACGGGACAGGGCAACACTGAAGCTTTCTTT
few TRBJ1-5 TRBV6-1 TRBD1 CASRGTAYQPQHF TGTGCCAGCAGGGGGACAGCTTATCAGCCCCAGCATTTT
. TRBJ2-7 TRBV5-1 . CASSLEDQSYEQYF TGCGCCAGCAGCTTGGAGGACCAATCCTACGAGCAGTACTTC
. TRBJ1-1 TRBV9 TRBD1 CASSAPRKTGGPMNTEAFF TGTGCCAGCAGCGCCCCACGCAAGACAGGGGGCCCGATGAACACTGAAGCTTTCTTT
. TRBJ2-7 TRBV4-3 . CASSQVGDPRGRYEQYF TGCGCCAGCAGCCAAGTAGGGGACCCTCGAGGTCGGTACGAGCAGTACTTC
. TRBJ1-5 TRBV4-1 . CASSPGTVSNQPQHF TGCGCCAGCAGCCCCGGGACGGTTAGCAATCAGCCCCAGCATTTT
. TRBJ1-4 TRBV18 . CASSRPGHNEKLFF TGTGCCAGCTCACGACCGGGTCATAATGAAAAACTGTTTTTT
. TRBJ2-5 TRBV29-1 . CSHSPGERGETQYF TGCAGCCACTCTCCCGGGGAGAGGGGAGAGACCCAGTACTTC
. TRBJ2-4 TRBV7-9 . CASSGGSPGNIQYF TGTGCCAGCAGCGGGGGGTCGCCAGGAAACATTCAGTACTTC
. TRBJ1-2 TRBV6-1 . CASSEQGQGYGYTF TGTGCCAGCAGTGAACAAGGACAAGGCTATGGCTACACCTTC
. TRBJ2-1 TRBV5-1 TRBD2 CASSQFSGGANNEQFF TGCGCCAGCAGCCAATTTAGCGGGGGGGCCAACAATGAGCAGTTCTTC
. TRBJ2-2 TRBV19 TRBD2 CASRSRLDGTKSLITGELFF TGTGCCAGTAGAAGCCGCTTGGACGGGACTAAGAGCCTGATCACCGGGGAGCTGTTTTTT
. TRBJ2-5 TRBV14 . CASSQEPGSQETQYF TGTGCCAGCAGCCAAGAGCCAGGTAGCCAAGAGACCCAGTACTTC
. TRBJ2-3 TRBV7-9 TRBD2 CASSLAGASTDTQYF TGTGCTTCCTCCTTGGCGGGAGCTAGCACAGATACGCAGTATTTT
. TRBJ2-7 TRBV14 . CASSQAGYEQYF TGTGCCAGCAGCCAGGCGGGATACGAGCAGTACTTC
. TRBJ2-7 TRBV5-4 TRBD2 CASSSTWTSGTYEQYF TGTGCCAGCAGCTCTACCTGGACTAGCGGTACCTACGAGCAGTACTTC
. TRBJ2-5 TRBV5-1 TRBD1 CASSLAGTGKETQYF TGCGCCAGCAGTCTTGCTGGGACAGGGAAGGAGACCCAGTACTTC
. TRBJ2-2 TRBV4-3 . CASSQERLVTGELFF TGCGCCAGCAGCCAAGAAAGACTAGTTACCGGGGAGCTGTTTTTT
. TRBJ2-2 TRBV18 . CASSPPRGGRAGELFF TGTGCCAGCTCACCACCGCGTGGGGGCAGAGCCGGGGAGCTGTTTTTT
once TRBJ2-4 TRBV19 TRBD1 CASSMGTGTDF TGTGCCAGTAGTATGGGGACAGGGACGGACTTC
. TRBJ2-3 TRBV5-1 TRBD1 CASSAGGLADTQYF TGCGCCAGCAGCGCAGGGGGTTTGGCGGATACGCAGTATTTT
. TRBJ1-2 TRBV19 TRBD1 CASRDRDRGSGYTF TGTGCCAGTAGGGACCGGGACAGGGGATCAGGCTACACCTTC
. TRBJ2-2 TRBV9 . CASSGREPATTGELFF TGTGCCAGCAGCGGGAGGGAGCCGGCGACCACCGGGGAGCTGTTTTTT
medium-sized TRBJ2-6 TRBV4-1 . CASSQDLVQGVSGANVLTF TGCGCCAGCAGCCAAGATCTTGTACAGGGAGTCTCTGGGGCCAACGTCCTGACTTTC
medium-sized TRBJ1-1 TRBV2 . CASSPPQGTEAFF TGTGCCAGCAGTCCTCCACAGGGCACTGAAGCTTTCTTT